A selection of T cell receptor beta chains follows, all from one sample in a study of T cells in Graves' hyperthyroidism and ophthalmopathy. TCRdb ran MiXCR on the multiplex PCR reads and lists one entry per CDR3 protein. The sample includes about 600,000 distinct CDR3 sequences, around 15% of them seen just once. Sequencing was carried out using blood. These receptors all stem from a woman aged 40 to 50 with Graves' ophthalmopathy. Both conserved end residues are part of each CDR3. Clone size appears in some rows only: once, few, many, or a class for an expanded clone.

V gene,clone size,CDR3 protein
TRBV20-1,few,CSARDPDRRNYNEQFF
TRBV28,many,CASSPGRYTGELFF
TRBV2,once,CASSTLAGGGGNEQFF
TRBV28,many,CASSRGGSYDYGYTF
TRBV7-2,many,CASSLVFGGDTQYF
TRBV6-1,many,CASSRWDAGELFF
TRBV4-1,.,CASSQANNNEQFF
TRBV6-5,few,CASSYSAGSKETQYF
TRBV5-5,.,CASSPLGRESPPDTQYF
TRBV20-1,.,CSASSVEEQYF
TRBV28,many,CASSPGTSGRSEQFF
TRBV20-1,many,CSARDRPGQGESGQYF
TRBV7-3,few,CASSLERDNTGELFF
TRBV20-1,many,CSAPGQGVNEQYF
TRBV20-1,many,CSARVSGHWNTEAFF
TRBV11-2,many,CASSFRDYSYEQYF
TRBV20-1,.,CSAEVAGGNSPLHF
TRBV28,many,CASRLEGSSYNEQFF
TRBV28,many,CASSLVVPGQGYTEAFF
TRBV12-3/TRBV12-4,many,CASSLYRDSPLHF
TRBV29-1,once,CSVVLNTGELFF
TRBV3-1,many,CASSRGSEQYF
TRBV19,many,CASSTDLAGTYTGYTF